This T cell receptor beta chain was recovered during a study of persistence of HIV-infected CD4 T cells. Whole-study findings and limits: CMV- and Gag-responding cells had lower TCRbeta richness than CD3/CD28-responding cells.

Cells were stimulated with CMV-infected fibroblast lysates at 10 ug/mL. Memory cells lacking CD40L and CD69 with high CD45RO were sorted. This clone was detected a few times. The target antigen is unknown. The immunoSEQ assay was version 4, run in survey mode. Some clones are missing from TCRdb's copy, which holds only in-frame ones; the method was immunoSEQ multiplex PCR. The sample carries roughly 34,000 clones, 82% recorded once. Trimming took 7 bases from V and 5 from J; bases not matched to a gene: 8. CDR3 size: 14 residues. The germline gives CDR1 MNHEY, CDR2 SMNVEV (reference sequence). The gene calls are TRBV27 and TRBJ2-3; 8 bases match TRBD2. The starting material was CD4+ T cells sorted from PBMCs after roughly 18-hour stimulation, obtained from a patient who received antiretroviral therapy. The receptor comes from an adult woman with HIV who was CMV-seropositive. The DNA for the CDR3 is TGTGCCAGCACCCGGGGGGGAGCGCGAGATACGCAGTATTTT. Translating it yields CASTRGGARDTQYF.